A single sample gave rise to the 15 T cell receptor beta chains below, sequenced in a study of radiotherapy plus CTLA-4 blockade in lung cancer. Measured with immunoSEQ multiplex PCR; TCRdb has only the in-frame clones, and not every one. The sample records about 110,000 clones, roughly 84% being singletons. The sequencing used peripheral blood, collected from a patient treated with radiotherapy plus ipilimumab. The receptors shown here come from a human donor with non-small cell lung cancer that progressed on radiotherapy plus ipilimumab. Some clones in this sample may be carry-over from other donors' samples.

This sequence joins TRBV15 and TRBJ1-2, with 7 bases that match TRBD1. Germline CDR1 is LNHNV and CDR2 is YYDKDF (reference sequence). The junction had 9 bases not matched to a gene; V was cut back by 1 base and J by 4 bases. This CDR3 contains 16 residues. CDR3 amino acids: CATSRGTRQGAYGYTF. CDR3 sequence (DNA): TGTGCCACCAGCAGAGGCACGCGACAGGGTGCCTATGGCTACACCTTC. Combining the CDR3 with reference TRBV15 and TRBJ1-2 gives the whole variable domain DAMVIQNPRYQVTQFGKPVTLSCSQTLNHNVMYWYQQKSSQAPKLLFHYYDKDFNNEADTPDNFQSRRPNTSFCFLDIRSPGLGDTAMYLCATSRGTRQGAYGYTFGSGTRLTVV.

The chain recombines TRBV27 with TRBJ2-5; 11 bases are shared with TRBD2. After removal of 3 bases from V and 7 bases from J, the junction contained 4 bases not matched to a gene. CDR3 length: 14 amino acids. Germline values: CDR1 MNHEY, CDR2 SMNVEV (reference sequence). In nucleotides, the CDR3 is TGTGCCAGCAGTTTTAGCGGGGGGGAGTGGACCCAGTACTTC. The encoded protein is CASSFSGGEWTQYF.

The chain combines TRBV7-2 with TRBJ1-6; D uncertain. The CDR3 consists of 12 residues. Trimming left V 1 base short and J 9 bases short, with 4 bases between. Per the germline V gene, CDR1 is SGHTA and CDR2 is FQGNSA. The CDR3 nucleotides read TGTGCCAGCAGCTTAGGCGCTTCACCCCTCCACTTT. Protein sequence: CASSLGASPLHF.

The V and J genes are TRBV30 and TRBJ1-2; D call uncertain. V dropped 2 bases and J dropped 8 bases, with 9 bases sitting between them. CDR1 is GTSNPN, CDR2 SVGIG, per germline (reference sequence). The CDR3 is made up of 11 amino acids. CDR3 region: CAWSIGSGYTF. CDR3 DNA: TGTGCCTGGAGTATAGGGAGCGGCTACACCTTC.

As DNA, the CDR3 is TGTGCCAGCAGTCAAACGGGAGGAAGGGCTGAAGCTTTCTTT. This translates into CASSQTGGRAEAFF. The chain carries TRBV28 and TRBJ1-1, with D hard to call. The CDR3 has 14 residues. The germline V gene encodes CDR1 MDHEN and CDR2 SYDVKM. Trimming took off 5 bases at V and 6 bases at J, with 16 bases between the two ends.

This sequence joins TRBV5-1 and TRBJ1-2; the match to TRBD1 covers 7 bases. This CDR3 spans 14 amino acids. The germline V gene has CDR1 SGHRS and CDR2 YFSETQ. V gave up 3 bases and J gave up 7 bases; unmatched junction bases: 9. The CDR3 here is CASSSTRQGGGYTF. The CDR3 coding sequence is TGCGCCAGCAGCTCGACGAGACAGGGTGGTGGCTACACCTTC.

The V call is TRBV6-1, the J call TRBJ1-2; D gene uncertain. V lost 5 bases, J lost 0 bases, and 13 bases lay in between. From germline, CDR1 is MNHNS and CDR2 SASEGT. CDR3 length: 15 residues. The CDR3 DNA reads TGTGCCAGCAGTCCGCATCGGACGTCTAACTATGGCTACACCTTC. Translation gives CASSPHRTSNYGYTF.

This clone was picked up one time. V and J are TRBV7-9 and TRBJ2-7; 14 bases match TRBD2. Germline assignment: CDR1 SEHNR and CDR2 FQNEAQ (reference sequence). This CDR3 is 19 amino acids long. V was pared by 8 bases and J by 6 bases, with 21 bases of the junction left unmatched. CDR3 DNA sequence: TGTGCCAGCCAAACCCTAATTGGACTAGCGGGGGGCAGCGCTTTCGAGCAGTACTTC. As protein: CASQTLIGLAGGSAFEQYF.

The rearrangement uses TRBV5-6 and TRBJ2-2; 10 bases agree with TRBD2. The V gene end was trimmed by 4 bases and the J gene end by 8 bases; junction bases not matched to a gene: 14. The CDR3 sequence is 17 residues long. Germline V CDR1 and CDR2: SGHDT, YYEEEE. The CDR3 DNA reads as TGTGCCAGCAGCCCAGGGGGCCTAGCGGGGGCCCTGGGGGAGCTGTTTTTT. As protein: CASSPGGLAGALGELFF.

The V call is TRBV6-5, the J call TRBJ1-2; 8 nucleotides agree with TRBD1. Germline CDR1 is MNHEY and CDR2 is SVGAGI. The ends lost 0 bases at V and 8 bases at J; junction bases unmatched: 8. The CDR3 totals 15 residues. Here the CDR3 DNA reads TGTGCCAGCAGTTACTCGGAGTCAGGGGGCGCGGGCTACACCTTC. Its translation: CASSYSESGGAGYTF.

This clone was seen a handful of times. J is TRBJ2-1 and V is TRBV4-1; 9 bases are shared with TRBD2. V lost 1 base to trimming and J lost 4 bases; unmatched junction nucleotides: 8. Per the germline V gene, CDR1 is MGHRA and CDR2 is YSYEKL. The CDR3 is made up of 17 amino acids. CDR3 sequence reads: CASSQVYGLAGYNEQFF. The CDR3 nucleotides are TGCGCCAGCAGCCAAGTATATGGTCTAGCGGGATACAATGAGCAGTTCTTC.

CDR3 region: CASSQDGTGYRNQPQHF. As DNA, the CDR3 is TGCGCCAGCAGCCAGGATGGGACAGGGTATCGCAATCAGCCCCAGCATTTT. The chain uses TRBV4-3 and TRBJ1-5; 9 nucleotides agree with TRBD1. The CDR3 sequence is 17 residues long. V lost 3 bases and J lost 2; bases outside the gene matches: 8. The V gene's germline CDR1 is LGHNA and CDR2 YSLEER.

The chain has TRBV4-2 and TRBJ1-3; possible D gene TRBD1, 6 bases. The CDR3 is made up of 14 amino acids. The germline V and J ends were trimmed by 7 bases and 4 bases, with 14 bases remaining between them. CDR1 is LGHNA and CDR2 is YNFKEQ in the germline V gene. CDR3 sequence (DNA): TGTGCCAGCAAAAAGGGGGGAGAAGGAAACACCATATATTTT. This codes for CASKKGGEGNTIYF.

This clone was counted only a few times. The rearrangement links TRBV5-4 to TRBJ1-4, with 9 bases fitting TRBD1. Germline V gene lookup returns CDR1 SGHNT and CDR2 YYREEE (reference sequence). The V segment lost 0 bases and the J segment 4 bases; nucleotides outside the gene matches: 1. The CDR3 totals 15 residues. The CDR3 loop reads CASSLGGQGNEKLFF. CDR3 in DNA: TGTGCCAGCAGCTTGGGGGGACAGGGTAATGAAAAACTGTTTTTT. The full variable domain, rest sourced from reference TRBV5-4 and TRBJ1-4, is ETGVTQSPTHLIKTRGQQVTLRCSSQSGHNTVSWYQQALGQGPQFIFQYYREEENGRGNFPPRFSGLQFPNYSSELNVNALELDDSALYLCASSLGGQGNEKLFFGSGTQLSVL.

The chain couples TRBV18 to TRBJ2-3; possibly TRBD2 for D (5 bases). The V end was cut by 0 bases, the J end by 0 bases, with 10 bases between. In germline, CDR1 is KGHSH, CDR2 LQKENI. CDR3 size: 16 residues. The CDR3 here is CASSPPQRPSTDTQYF. The DNA of the CDR3 is TGTGCCAGCTCACCACCGCAGCGGCCAAGCACAGATACGCAGTATTTT.